This note documents a single T cell receptor (beta chain) sequence. The data are from a study of blood T cell repertoires in COVID-19. The wider study: Collection of acute and convalescent COVID-19 samples took place in the United States, Italy and Spain. Sample material is recorded as cDNA or gDNA derived from T cells, B-cell-depleted T cells, or PBMCs.

The CDR3 is 13 residues long. V trimming: 3 bases; J trimming: 3 bases; junction bases outside the gene matches: 1. Germline lookup yields CDR1 KGHSH and CDR2 LQKENI. Profiling relied on immunoSEQ multiplex PCR, and the TCRdb table lists in-frame clones only, not all of them. The sample lists 150,000 to 200,000 clones, around 85% seen once, with about 8.2% in the top ten. This chain joins TRBV18 and TRBJ1-1, with TRBD1 matching over 7 bases. The clonotype comes from a man aged 60 to 75 with acute or convalescent COVID-19. The sample consisted of peripheral blood. The CDR3 DNA follows: TGTGCCAGCTCACCGACAGGGTACACTGAAGCTTTCTTT. This gives the protein CASSPTGYTEAFF.